This TCR beta chain emerged from a study of spatial heterogeneity in lung cancer. Time point described: sample taken at primary tumor resection. Sequencing of whole RNA from tumor, nontumor lung or frozen PBMC involved no sorting. In TCRdb, the 5' RACE reads were re-called with MiXCR into one record per CDR3 protein. The sample gives roughly 80,000 distinct CDR3 sequences, around an eighth of which show up once; about 4.6% is in the top ten. Trimming removed 2 bases at V and 4 bases at J, with 11 bases between. Germline CDR1 SQVTM, CDR2 ANQGSEA. The CDR3 loop spans 13 amino acids. This clonotype was found a few times.

This sequence joins TRBV29-1 and TRBJ1-1; no firm D call. Material: PBMCs, obtained at surgery. The receptor comes from a male donor with early-stage non-small cell lung cancer. The chain's CDR3 is CSVERVSGTEAFF. The CDR3, as DNA: TGCAGCGTTGAAAGGGTATCAGGCACTGAAGCTTTCTTT.